These 4 T cell receptor beta chains were sequenced from one sample in a study of T-cell reconstitution after alpha-beta-depleted transplantation in children. Unique molecular identifiers tagged the TCRbeta library. TCRdb used MiXCR to reprocess the PCR reads, holding one entry per CDR3 protein. The top ten hold 1.1% of the sample, which has hundreds of thousands of distinct CDR3 sequences, around 17% seen once. Sequencing used PBMCs from the stem cell graft donor, obtained from the stem cell graft. The receptors derive from a human donor who donated a stem cell graft to a child with acute myeloid leukemia.

This chain's CDR3 is CASSATGTDTEAFF. DNA for the CDR3: TGCGCCAGCAGTGCAACCGGGACAGACACTGAAGCTTTCTTT. The chain employs TRBV5-1 and TRBJ1-1; TRBD1 matches 7 bases. The CDR3 extends over 14 amino acids. Germline V lookup: CDR1 SGHRS, CDR2 YFSETQ. J lost 3 bases, V lost 5 bases, and 7 bases had no gene match.

At least ten counts were recorded for this clonotype. The chain is built from TRBV20-1 and TRBJ2-1; the match to TRBD2 covers 8 bases. With 3 bases clipped from V and 0 bases from J, the junction kept 7 bases outside the gene matches. Germline V gene sequence: CDR1 DFQATT, CDR2 SNEGSKA (reference sequence). The CDR3 is made up of 16 amino acids. CDR3 region: CSARRSSGASYNEQFF. The CDR3 bases are TGCAGTGCTAGGAGGAGTAGCGGGGCCTCCTACAATGAGCAGTTCTTC.

The chain links TRBV7-2 to TRBJ1-1; 8 bases map to TRBD1. The CDR3 contains 16 residues. The J segment lost 5 bases and the V segment lost 2 bases, leaving 10 bases of the junction unmatched. Looked up from germline, CDR1 is SGHTA and CDR2 is FQGNSA. The DNA for the CDR3 is TGTGCCAGCAGCTTATTGGCCAGGGGGCGATTGACTGAAGCTTTCTTT. Encoded protein: CASSLLARGRLTEAFF.

This clonotype occurred a few times. J is TRBJ1-5 and V is TRBV4-1, with 11 bases fitting TRBD1. This CDR3 contains 18 residues. J lost 0 bases, V lost 1 base, and 5 bases had no gene match. CDR1 is MGHRA, CDR2 YSYEKL, per germline. The CDR3 loop reads CASSQGTGGRNSNQPQHF. CDR3 DNA: TGCGCCAGCAGCCAAGGGACAGGGGGCCGGAATAGCAATCAGCCCCAGCATTTT.